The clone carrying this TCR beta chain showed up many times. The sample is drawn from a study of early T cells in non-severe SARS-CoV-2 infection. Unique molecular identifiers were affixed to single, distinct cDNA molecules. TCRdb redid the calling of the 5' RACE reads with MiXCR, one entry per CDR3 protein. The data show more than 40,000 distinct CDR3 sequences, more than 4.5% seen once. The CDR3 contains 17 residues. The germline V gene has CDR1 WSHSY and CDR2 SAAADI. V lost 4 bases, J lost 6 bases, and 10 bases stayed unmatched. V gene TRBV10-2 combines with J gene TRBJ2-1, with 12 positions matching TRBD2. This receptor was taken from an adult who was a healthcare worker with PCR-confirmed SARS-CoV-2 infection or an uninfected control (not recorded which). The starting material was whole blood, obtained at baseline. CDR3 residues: CASSAPTSGSIGNEQFF. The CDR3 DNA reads TGCGCCAGCAGTGCCCCGACTAGCGGGAGTATCGGCAATGAGCAGTTCTTC.